Listed below are T cell receptor beta chains from one sample, sequenced in a study of read filtering for tumor transcriptome and immune sequencing. TCRdb re-analysed the reads in MiXCR, keeping a single row per CDR3 protein. The sample records around 23,000 distinct CDR3 sequences, about 20% being singletons. Sequenced material: a population of CD138-negative cells sorted from bone marrow. The receptors here all came from a donor at least 40 years old with multiple myeloma. Both conserved end residues are part of each CDR3. Fields, in order: J gene, V gene, D gene, clone size, CDR3 protein, CDR3 DNA. D genes are given only for firm matches. For some rows the clone size is stated as once, few or many, or as a class when expanded; others skip it.

TRBJ2-7	TRBV7-2	-	few	CASSAAFTLIHEQYF	TGTGCCAGCAGCGCGGCCTTCACGCTGATTCACGAGCAGTACTTC
TRBJ2-6	TRBV12-3/TRBV12-4	TRBD2	many	CASSPHLAGAGANVLTF	TGTGCCAGCAGTCCCCACCTAGCGGGGGCTGGGGCCAACGTCCTGACTTTC
TRBJ1-1	TRBV7-9	-	once	CASTVDGNTEAFF	TGTGCCAGCACCGTGGACGGGAACACTGAAGCTTTCTTT
TRBJ2-1	TRBV6-5	TRBD1	few	CASSRQGPHNEQFF	TGTGCCAGCAGTCGACAGGGGCCGCACAATGAGCAGTTCTTC
TRBJ2-5	TRBV3-1	TRBD2	many	CASSQNRASGETQYF	TGTGCCAGCAGCCAAAATCGTGCTAGCGGAGAGACCCAGTACTTC
TRBJ2-5	TRBV7-2	TRBD2	few	CASSLGPGGAQETQYF	TGTGCCAGCAGCTTAGGGCCCGGGGGGGCCCAAGAGACCCAGTACTTC
TRBJ1-5	TRBV23-1	-	once	CASSQFRVLSKSQPQHF	TGCGCCAGCAGTCAATTTAGGGTGCTATCGAAAAGCCAGCCCCAGCATTTT
TRBJ2-3	TRBV5-4	TRBD2	few	CASSLGVASGGADTQYF	TGTGCCAGCAGCCTGGGAGTGGCGAGCGGGGGGGCAGATACGCAGTATTTT
TRBJ1-3	TRBV5-1	-	few	CASSPNRDPGNTIYF	TGCGCCAGCAGCCCAAACAGGGATCCTGGAAACACCATATATTTT
TRBJ1-5	TRBV29-1	TRBD1	many	CSVRDSSNQPQHF	TGCAGCGTCAGGGACAGTAGCAATCAGCCCCAGCATTTT
TRBJ2-4	TRBV20-1	-	-	CSATEGSRDIQYF	TGCAGTGCTACCGAGGGTAGTCGTGACATTCAGTACTTC
TRBJ2-5	TRBV28	-	-	CASVMRVQETQYF	TGTGCCAGCGTCATGAGAGTGCAAGAGACCCAGTACTTC
TRBJ1-6	TRBV10-3	-	many	CAISPRVTENSPLHF	TGTGCCATCAGTCCCAGGGTAACGGAGAATTCACCCCTCCACTTT
TRBJ2-1	TRBV27	-	-	CASSLFLVPYHNEQFF	TGTGCCAGCAGTTTATTCTTGGTCCCCTACCACAATGAGCAGTTCTTC
TRBJ1-4	TRBV30	-	-	CAWGAGGTSGEKLFF	TGTGCCTGGGGGGCCGGGGGGACGAGTGGTGAAAAACTGTTTTTT
TRBJ2-7	TRBV6-2/TRBV6-3	-	many	CASSYEGRTYEQYF	TGTGCCAGCAGTTACGAGGGGCGAACCTACGAGCAGTACTTC
TRBJ1-5	TRBV4-2	-	few	CASSQAWDARNQPQHF	TGTGCCAGCAGCCAGGCCTGGGACGCTAGGAATCAGCCCCAGCATTTT
TRBJ1-3	TRBV10-3	-	-	CAISDLNGGNTIYF	TGTGCCATCAGTGATTTAAACGGGGGAAACACCATATATTTT
TRBJ1-1	TRBV19	-	-	CASSISRVPAIAPEAFF	TGTGCCAGTAGCATTAGCCGGGTCCCCGCTATTGCGCCTGAAGCTTTCTTT
TRBJ1-1	TRBV11-2	-	few	CASSSEGGRLNTEAFF	TGTGCCAGCAGCTCGGAGGGGGGGAGGCTGAACACTGAAGCTTTCTTT
TRBJ2-7	TRBV7-3	-	many	CASSSTGYEQYF	TGTGCCAGCAGCTCAACAGGTTACGAGCAGTACTTC
TRBJ1-4	TRBV2	TRBD1	many	CASRDRVEKLFF	TGTGCCAGCAGGGACAGGGTTGAAAAACTGTTTTTT
TRBJ2-5	TRBV20-1	-	-	CSATNMLISQGTQYF	TGCAGTGCAACCAACATGCTAATCTCTCAAGGGACCCAGTACTTC
TRBJ2-1	TRBV7-8	-	many	CASSYGPSRGNEQFF	TGTGCCAGCAGTTATGGTCCTAGCCGAGGCAATGAGCAGTTCTTC
TRBJ2-7	TRBV6-2/TRBV6-3	TRBD1	few	CASSSGTGLREQYF	TGTGCCAGCAGCTCCGGGACAGGGCTAAGGGAGCAGTACTTC
TRBJ1-5	TRBV11-2	-	few	CASSLWNNQPQHF	TGTGCCAGCAGCTTGTGGAACAATCAGCCCCAGCATTTT
TRBJ1-5	TRBV14	-	few	CASSQDVEGFNQPQHF	TGTGCCAGCAGCCAAGATGTCGAGGGATTCAATCAGCCCCAGCATTTT
TRBJ2-3	TRBV11-2	-	-	CASRDRATDTQYF	TGTGCCAGCAGAGATAGGGCTACAGATACGCAGTATTTT
TRBJ1-6	TRBV20-1	-	few	CSARREAESPPHF	TGCAGTGCTAGGAGGGAGGCAGAATCACCCCCCCACTTT
TRBJ2-2	TRBV19	-	few	CASSINSWRGNTGELFF	TGTGCCAGTAGTATAAATAGCTGGCGGGGGAACACCGGGGAGCTGTTTTTT
TRBJ1-1	TRBV21-1	-	many	CASSKGEDSEAFF	TGTGCCAGCAGCAAAGGGGAGGACAGTGAAGCTTTCTTT
TRBJ2-6	TRBV20-1	TRBD1	many	CSADGTAGANVLTF	TGCAGTGCTGATGGGACAGCTGGGGCCAACGTCCTGACTTTC
TRBJ2-6	TRBV20-1	TRBD1	many	CSAGTGLTGANVLTF	TGCAGTGCTGGGACAGGTTTGACTGGGGCCAACGTCCTGACTTTC
TRBJ2-3	TRBV7-2	-	-	CASSDAGTQYF	TGCGCCAGCAGTGACGCAGGTACGCAGTATTTT
TRBJ1-1	TRBV10-3	TRBD1	few	CAISVQGASGSEAFF	TGTGCCATCAGTGTTCAGGGGGCCTCGGGGTCTGAAGCTTTCTTT
TRBJ2-5	TRBV14	TRBD1	many	CASSLPRGSSETQYF	TGTGCCAGCAGCCTACCCAGGGGGTCTTCCGAGACCCAGTACTTC
TRBJ2-5	TRBV3-1	-	-	CASSQEAGAETQYF	TGTGCCAGCAGCCAAGAGGCGGGTGCGGAGACCCAGTACTTC
TRBJ2-7	TRBV11-2	-	-	CASSLAPRSSYEQYF	TGTGCCAGCAGCTTAGCCCCCAGGAGCTCCTACGAGCAGTACTTC
TRBJ1-2	TRBV19	-	few	CASSMGDSNGYTF	TGTGCCAGTAGTATGGGTGATAGTAACGGCTACACCTTC
TRBJ2-2	TRBV20-1	-	many	CSARDHKGHGELFF	TGCAGTGCTAGAGATCATAAGGGTCACGGGGAGCTGTTTTTT
TRBJ1-4	TRBV7-9	-	few	CASSSRIEKLFF	TGTGCCAGCAGCTCACGGATCGAAAAACTGTTTTTT
TRBJ2-7	TRBV20-1	-	-	CSISSGHDEQYF	TGCAGTATAAGTTCCGGACACGACGAGCAGTACTTC
TRBJ2-7	TRBV28	TRBD2	many	CASSQYSGGASFAYEQYF	TGTGCCAGCAGCCAGTATAGCGGGGGGGCCTCCTTCGCTTACGAGCAGTACTTC
TRBJ2-5	TRBV11-1	TRBD2	-	CASSRRLAGDQETQYF	TGTGCCAGCAGCCGACGACTAGCGGGGGACCAAGAGACCCAGTACTTC
TRBJ2-3	TRBV12-5	TRBD1	-	CASGLVLGQPADSQYF	TGTGCTAGTGGTTTGGTTTTGGGACAGCCAGCAGATTCGCAGTATTTT
TRBJ1-5	TRBV7-2	-	few	CASSFGGGSNQPQHF	TGTGCCAGCAGCTTTGGAGGTGGGAGCAATCAGCCCCAGCATTTT
TRBJ2-7	TRBV10-2	TRBD2	many	CASRALASGGTSSYEQYF	TGCGCCAGCAGGGCCCTGGCTAGCGGGGGGACGAGCTCCTACGAGCAGTACTTC
TRBJ2-1	TRBV20-1	TRBD2	medium-sized	CSARDPGGPVDEQFF	TGCAGTGCTAGAGACCCGGGGGGGCCGGTCGATGAGCAGTTCTTC
TRBJ1-5	TRBV20-1	-	many	CSARDEQTQPQHF	TGCAGTGCTAGAGATGAACAAACCCAGCCCCAGCATTTT
TRBJ1-4	TRBV6-5	-	-	CASSWTAAEKLFF	TGTGCCAGCAGTTGGACAGCAGCTGAAAAACTGTTTTTT
TRBJ1-1	TRBV5-1	-	many	CASSLVSLAKGTEAFF	TGCGCCAGCAGCTTGGTTTCCCTCGCCAAAGGGACTGAAGCTTTCTTT
TRBJ1-1	TRBV5-6	-	many	CASSPPEGTKAFF	TGTGCCAGCAGCCCTCCGGAGGGCACAAAAGCTTTCTTT
TRBJ2-3	TRBV7-2	TRBD2	many	CASSQVGGGIPPDTQYF	TGTGCCAGCAGCCAAGTTGGGGGGGGGATCCCCCCAGATACGCAGTATTTT
TRBJ2-2	TRBV12-3/TRBV12-4	TRBD1	few	CASSDHRGRYTGELFF	TGTGCCAGCAGTGACCACAGGGGGCGGTACACCGGGGAGCTGTTTTTT
TRBJ2-5	TRBV7-2	TRBD2	many	CASSILGGAEETQYF	TGTGCCAGCAGCATCCTCGGGGGGGCGGAAGAGACCCAGTACTTC